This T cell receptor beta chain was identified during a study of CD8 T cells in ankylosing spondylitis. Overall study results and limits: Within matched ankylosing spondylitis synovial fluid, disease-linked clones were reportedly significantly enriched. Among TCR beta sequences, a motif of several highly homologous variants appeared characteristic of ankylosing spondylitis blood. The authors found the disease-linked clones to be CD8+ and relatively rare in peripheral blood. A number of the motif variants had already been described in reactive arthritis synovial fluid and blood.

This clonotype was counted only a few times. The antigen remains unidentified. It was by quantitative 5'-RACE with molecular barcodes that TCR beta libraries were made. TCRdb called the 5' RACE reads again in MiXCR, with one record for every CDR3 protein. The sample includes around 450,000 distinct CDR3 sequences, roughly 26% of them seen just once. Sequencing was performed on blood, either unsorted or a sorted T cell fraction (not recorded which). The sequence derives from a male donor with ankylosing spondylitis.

CDR3 loop: CATSRDKGGTYGYTF. Here the CDR3 DNA reads TGTGCCACCAGCAGAGATAAGGGGGGCACTTATGGCTACACCTTC. The V call is TRBV15, the J call TRBJ1-2; a weak D match, TRBD1 (6 bases). Germline CDR1 and CDR2: LNHNV and YYDKDF (reference sequence). This CDR3 region has 15 residues. Trimming pared 0 bases from V and 5 bases from J, leaving 13 bases between.